The clone carrying this T cell receptor beta chain was recorded only once. This specimen comes from a study of control samples from healthy donors and cancer patients. This CDR3 has 13 amino acids. Trimming removed 4 bases from V and 6 bases from J, with 12 bases in between. TCRdb keeps only in-frame clones here, not all; method: immunoSEQ multiplex PCR. The sample consists of 130,000 or so clones, 70% to 90% of them appearing once. The chain carries TRBV12-3 or TRBV12-4 and TRBJ1-2; possible D gene TRBD1, 5 bases. Specimen: blood. This receptor was taken from a man in his fifties in good health. The CDR3 region is CASSSGHYNGYTF. The DNA for the CDR3 is TGTGCCAGCAGTTCCGGACATTATAATGGCTACACCTTC.